This entry concerns a single T cell receptor beta chain. Its cognate antigen is unknown. TCRdb's table, derived via immunoSEQ multiplex PCR, lists solely in-frame clones and lacks some. The profile shows fewer than 110,000 clones, approximately 90% of them singletons. This entry is derived from a study of T cell responses to AZD1222 COVID-19 vaccine. General observations from the study: Breadth and depth of Spike-specific TCRs rose after two AZD1222 doses. White British ancestry dominated among donors, who included more females, and clonal diversity was possibly underestimated.

Trimming pared 5 bases from V and 4 bases from J, leaving 14 bases between. The germline gives CDR1 MNHEY, CDR2 SMNVEV (reference sequence). This CDR3 has 14 amino acids. The chain joins TRBV27 to TRBJ2-5; a possible D gene is TRBD2 (6 bases). The sample consisted of peripheral blood, taken on day 0 of AZD1222 vaccination. The TCR was taken from an adult in good health. The CDR3 is CASSPGTWGETQYF. In nucleotides, the CDR3 is TGTGCCAGCAGTCCCGGGACTTGGGGAGAGACCCAGTACTTC.